This T cell receptor (beta chain) was observed in a study of OX40 agonist ivuxolimab in advanced cancers. Background on the study: One hepatocellular carcinoma and a couple of cutaneous melanoma patients partially responded. The study, taken as a whole, reports: It was not determined which antigens were specifically recognized by the peripheral T cells that had undergone clonal expansion.

The CDR3 is 14 residues long. Germline V gene data show CDR1 as KGHSH and CDR2 as LQKENI. V was shortened by 2 bases and J by 8 bases, with 12 bases between the two germline ends. Exclusion of a patient followed from autoimmune disease history or systemic immunosuppression. Blood was sampled at baseline, cycle 4 day 1, and cycle 7 day 1. TCRdb keeps only in-frame clones here, not all; method: immunoSEQ multiplex PCR. The sample holds some 33,000 clones, around 81% seen once. With respect to this clone: Its matching antigen is unknown.

The chain employs TRBV18 and TRBJ1-4; D is perhaps TRBD1 (6 bases). The sequencing used CD4+ or CD8+ T cells sorted from blood, collected in a trial of the OX40 agonist ivuxolimab. The source is an adult with an advanced solid tumor such as melanoma, head and neck, liver or kidney cancer. In nucleotides, the CDR3 is TGTGCCAGCTCACCATCAAGGACAGACGAAAAACTGTTTTTT. Amino acids: CASSPSRTDEKLFF.